Here is one T cell receptor beta chain with its context. The sample belongs to a study of PD-L1 blockade in urothelial cancer. V was pared by 1 base and J by 5 bases, with 6 bases of the junction left unmatched. In germline, CDR1 is MNHNS, CDR2 SASEGT. The CDR3 contains 15 residues. The protocol was immunoSEQ multiplex PCR, while the TCRdb copy is restricted to in-frame clones and leaves out a portion. The sample lists around 110,000 clones, around 89% occurring once. Documented time point: peripheral blood 6 weeks after treatment start. This chain joins TRBV6-1 and TRBJ2-7, with 9 nucleotides matching TRBD1. This specimen consisted of PBMCs, obtained around atezolizumab (anti-PD-L1) treatment. This TCR was sampled from a man aged 55 to 70 with urothelial cancer. CDR3 sequence: CASSEEGTGWDEQYF. CDR3 in DNA: TGTGCCAGCAGTGAAGAGGGGACAGGGTGGGACGAGCAGTACTTC.